The TCR beta chain described here comes from a study of post-analysis software for immune sequencing data. Study-level background: Relapsing-remitting, secondary progressive and progressive-relapsing courses of multiple sclerosis were included. General observations from the study: Normalized Chao1 diversity in multiple sclerosis patients fell significantly below that of controls. Analysis by F measure revealed that same-batch samples clustered strongly together. Four or five TRBV segments (TRBV5-6, TRBV5-1 and TRBV20-1 among them) occurred more frequently in patients than in controls.

Regarding this clonotype: No antigen is known for it.

V was pared by 5 bases and J by 2 bases, with 10 bases between. The CDR3 covers 14 residues. From germline, CDR1 is SGHTA and CDR2 FQGTGA. Included in the TCR beta cDNA libraries were unique molecular identifiers. Starting from approximately 1 to 10 million T cells, the study yielded 460,000 or so cDNA molecules. Via MiXCR, TCRdb re-called the PCR reads, giving one row per CDR3 protein. The sample records 350,000 to 450,000 distinct CDR3 sequences, approximately 42% being singletons. Sequencing was carried out using blood. The chain is built from TRBV7-3 and TRBJ2-4; D unclear. This receptor was identified in a girl aged 2 to 10 with multiple sclerosis. CDR3 nucleotide sequence: TGTGCCAGCAGCCCCAGTTCGACCAAAAACATTCAGTACTTC. This codes for CASSPSSTKNIQYF. Together with reference TRBV7-3 and TRBJ2-4, the CDR3 gives the full variable domain: GAGVSQTPSNKVTEKGKYVELRCDPISGHTALYWYRQSLGQGPEFLIYFQGTGAADDSGLPNDRFFAVRPEGSVSTLKIQRTERGDSAVYLCASSPSSTKNIQYFGAGTRLSVL.